The 2 T cell receptor beta chains reported below all come from one sample, sequenced in a study of PD-1 blockade in classical Hodgkin lymphoma. Time point specified: cycle 4 day 1 (C4D1), after around six weeks of nivolumab. After autologous stem cell transplantation all patients relapsed, and prior brentuximab vedotin exposure differed between cohorts. TCRdb keeps only in-frame clones here, not all; method: immunoSEQ multiplex PCR. In the table there are 64,000 or so clones, around 90% of which are singletons. The specimen comprised peripheral blood mononuclear cells (PBMCs), sampled before the fourth cycle of nivolumab. The receptors originated from a human donor with classical Hodgkin lymphoma.

The genes are TRBV6-1 and TRBJ2-2; D possibly corresponds to TRBD1 (5 bases). Germline CDR1 and CDR2: MNHNS and SASEGT. V was trimmed by 6 bases and J by 3 bases, leaving 5 bases between them. The CDR3 consists of 12 residues. The CDR3 here is CASRGHTGELFF. CDR3 DNA sequence: TGTGCCAGCAGGGGGCACACCGGGGAGCTGTTTTTT.

The rearrangement joins TRBV30 to TRBJ1-1; no clear D gene. CDR3 length: 11 amino acids. Germline assignment: CDR1 GTSNPN and CDR2 SVGIG (reference sequence). Trimming pared 8 bases from V and 12 bases from J, leaving 19 bases between. CDR3 region: CAGLAVRVPFF. The CDR3 coding sequence is TGTGCCGGATTGGCAGTTAGGGTTCCTTTCTTT.